In its sample, the clone carrying this T cell receptor beta chain was seen a few times. Its antigen is unidentified. This sample was included in a study of circulating tumor DNA in untreated peripheral T-cell lymphoma. The study, taken as a whole, reports: Tumor-specific clonotypes: identified in around 71% of patients, roughly 90% of baseline tissues.

Germline CDR1 LGHNT, CDR2 FRNRAP. The CDR3 length is 17 residues. V lost 5 bases and J lost 5, with 19 bases in between. Tumor tissue was collected at baseline, before treatment began. Generated by immunoSEQ multiplex PCR, the TCRdb table keeps only in-frame clones and is missing some. Its clone listing holds about 20 clones. The chain joins TRBV12-5 to TRBJ2-6; weak D call: TRBD1 (5 bases). The sample comprised tumor tissue. The receptor comes from a human donor with peripheral T-cell lymphoma. The CDR3 nucleotides read TGTGCTAGTGGTGTATCAGTAGGACAAAGTCGGGCCAACGTCCTGACTTTC. The encoded protein is CASGVSVGQSRANVLTF.